The following is a T cell receptor beta chain sequence with its context. Its target is not known. Time point denoted: persistent/refractory GD, antithyroid drugs over 5 years with positive TRAb. From PBMCs, RNA was extracted and then used to make the TCR library. This sample is drawn from a study of regulatory T cells in long-lasting Graves disease. General study findings and limits: Accuracy could have been hurt by small sample size. In persistent patients, shared public clonotypes (around 2,500) outnumbered those in new patients (around 1,000).

The TCR beta library used iRepertoire HTBI primers with Arm-PCR amplification of CDR3. TCRdb ran MiXCR on the multiplex PCR reads and lists one entry per CDR3 protein. The sample comprises roughly 500,000 distinct CDR3 sequences, 20% of which are singletons, and about 7.8% rests with the top ten. The receptor comes from a female donor with Graves disease. This specimen consisted of peripheral blood mononuclear cells (PBMCs), obtained when the disease was refractory, from a patient treated with antithyroid drugs.

The CDR3 nucleotides are TGTGCCAGCAGCTTGGGATCGACTAGCGGGGGCGGGAGCAATCAGCCCCAGCATTTT. Translation: CASSLGSTSGGGSNQPQHF. V and J are TRBV27 and TRBJ1-5; a weak D match, TRBD1 (6 bases). Trimming removed 6 bases at V and 1 base at J, with 25 bases between. The CDR3 has 19 amino acids. Germline V lookup: CDR1 MNHEY, CDR2 SMNVEV (reference sequence).